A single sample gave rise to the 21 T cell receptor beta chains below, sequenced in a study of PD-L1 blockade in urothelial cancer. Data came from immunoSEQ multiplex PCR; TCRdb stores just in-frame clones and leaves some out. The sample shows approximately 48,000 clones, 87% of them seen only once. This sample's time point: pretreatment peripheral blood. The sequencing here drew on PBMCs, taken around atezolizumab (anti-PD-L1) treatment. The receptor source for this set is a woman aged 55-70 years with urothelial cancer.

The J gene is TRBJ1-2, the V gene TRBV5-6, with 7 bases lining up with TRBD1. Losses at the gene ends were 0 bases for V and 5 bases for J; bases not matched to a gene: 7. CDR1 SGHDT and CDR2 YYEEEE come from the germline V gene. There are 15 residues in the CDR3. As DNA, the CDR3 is TGTGCCAGCAGCTTGGTTGACAGGGTTGAGTATGGCTACACCTTC. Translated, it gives CASSLVDRVEYGYTF.

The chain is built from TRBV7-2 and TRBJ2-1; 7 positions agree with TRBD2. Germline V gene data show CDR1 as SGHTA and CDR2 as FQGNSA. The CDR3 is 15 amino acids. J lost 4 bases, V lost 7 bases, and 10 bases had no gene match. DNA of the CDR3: TGTGCCAGCACCACCTCGTCTAGCGGATACAATGAGCAGTTCTTC. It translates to CASTTSSSGYNEQFF.

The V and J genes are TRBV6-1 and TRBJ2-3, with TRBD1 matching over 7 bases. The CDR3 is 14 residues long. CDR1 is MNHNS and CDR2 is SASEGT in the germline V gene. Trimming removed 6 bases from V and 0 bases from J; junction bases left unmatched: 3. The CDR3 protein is CASSTRGSTDTQYF. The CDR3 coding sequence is TGTGCCAGCAGCACCAGGGGGAGCACAGATACGCAGTATTTT.

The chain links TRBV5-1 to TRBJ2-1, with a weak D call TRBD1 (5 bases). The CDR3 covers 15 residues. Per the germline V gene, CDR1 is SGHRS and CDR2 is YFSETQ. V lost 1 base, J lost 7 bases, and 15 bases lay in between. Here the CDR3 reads CASSLYQGITNEQFF. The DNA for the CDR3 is TGCGCCAGCAGCTTGTACCAGGGAATAACGAATGAGCAGTTCTTC. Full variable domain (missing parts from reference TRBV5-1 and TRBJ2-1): KAGVTQTPRYLIKTRGQQVTLSCSPISGHRSVSWYQQTPGQGLQFLFEYFSETQRNKGNFPGRFSGRQFSNSRSEMNVSTLELGDSALYLCASSLYQGITNEQFFGPGTRLTVL.

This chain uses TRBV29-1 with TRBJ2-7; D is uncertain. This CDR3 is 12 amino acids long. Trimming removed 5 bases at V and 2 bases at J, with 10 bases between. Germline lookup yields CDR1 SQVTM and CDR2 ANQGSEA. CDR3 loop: CSVFNSPYEQYF. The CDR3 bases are TGCAGCGTTTTTAACTCTCCCTACGAGCAGTACTTC.

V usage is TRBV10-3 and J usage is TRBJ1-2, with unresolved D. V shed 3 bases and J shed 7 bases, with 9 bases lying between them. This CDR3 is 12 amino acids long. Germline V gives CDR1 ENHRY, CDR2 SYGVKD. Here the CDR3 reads CAISDGKSGYTF. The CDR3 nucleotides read TGTGCCATCAGTGACGGGAAAAGTGGCTACACCTTC.

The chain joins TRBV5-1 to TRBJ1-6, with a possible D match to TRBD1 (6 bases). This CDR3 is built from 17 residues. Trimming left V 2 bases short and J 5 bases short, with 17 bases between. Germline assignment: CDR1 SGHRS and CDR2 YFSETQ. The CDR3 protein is CASSFLPFRGDNSPLHF. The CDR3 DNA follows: TGCGCCAGCAGCTTTTTGCCTTTCAGGGGCGATAATTCACCCCTCCACTTT.

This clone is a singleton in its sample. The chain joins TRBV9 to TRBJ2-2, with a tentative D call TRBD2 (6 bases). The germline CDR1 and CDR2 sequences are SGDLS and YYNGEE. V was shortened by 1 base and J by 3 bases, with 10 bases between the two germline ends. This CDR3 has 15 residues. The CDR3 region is CASSVMGGDTGELFF. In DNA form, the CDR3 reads TGTGCCAGCAGCGTAATGGGAGGTGACACCGGGGAGCTGTTTTTT.

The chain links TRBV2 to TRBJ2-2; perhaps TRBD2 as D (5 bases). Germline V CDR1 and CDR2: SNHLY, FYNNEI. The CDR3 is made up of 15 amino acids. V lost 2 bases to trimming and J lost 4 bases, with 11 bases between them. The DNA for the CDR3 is TGTGCCAGCAGTGAACGAGGGAGATCCACCGGGGAGCTGTTTTTT. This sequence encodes CASSERGRSTGELFF.

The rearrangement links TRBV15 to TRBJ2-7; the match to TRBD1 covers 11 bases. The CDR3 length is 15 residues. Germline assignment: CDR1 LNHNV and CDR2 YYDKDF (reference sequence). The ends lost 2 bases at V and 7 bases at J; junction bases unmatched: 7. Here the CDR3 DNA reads TGTGCCACCAGCAGACCGGACAGGGGGCTGGGAGAGCAGTACTTC. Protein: CATSRPDRGLGEQYF.

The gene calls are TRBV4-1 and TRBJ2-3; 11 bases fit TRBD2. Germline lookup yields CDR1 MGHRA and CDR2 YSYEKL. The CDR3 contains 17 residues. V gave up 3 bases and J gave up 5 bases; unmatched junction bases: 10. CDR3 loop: CASSHRLAGGPQDTQYF. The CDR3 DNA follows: TGCGCCAGCAGCCACAGATTAGCGGGAGGGCCGCAAGATACGCAGTATTTT.

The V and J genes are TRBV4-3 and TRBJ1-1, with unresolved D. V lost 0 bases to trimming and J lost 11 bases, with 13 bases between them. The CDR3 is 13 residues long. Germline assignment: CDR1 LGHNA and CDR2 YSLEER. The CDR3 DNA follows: TGCGCCAGCAGCCAAGATCTTAAGGGAGACGCTTTCTTT. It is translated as CASSQDLKGDAFF.

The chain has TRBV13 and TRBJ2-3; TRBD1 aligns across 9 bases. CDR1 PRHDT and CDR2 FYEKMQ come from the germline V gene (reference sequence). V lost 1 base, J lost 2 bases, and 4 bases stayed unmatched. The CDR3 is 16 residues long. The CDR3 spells CASSLDWTGDTDTQYF. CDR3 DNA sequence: TGTGCCAGCAGCTTAGATTGGACAGGGGACACAGATACGCAGTATTTT.

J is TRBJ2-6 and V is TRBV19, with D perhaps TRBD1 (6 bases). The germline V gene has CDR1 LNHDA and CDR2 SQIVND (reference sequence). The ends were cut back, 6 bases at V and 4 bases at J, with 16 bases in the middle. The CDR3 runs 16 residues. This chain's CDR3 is CASRYITGSGANVLTF. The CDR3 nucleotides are TGTGCCAGTAGATACATTACAGGGTCCGGGGCCAACGTCCTGACTTTC.

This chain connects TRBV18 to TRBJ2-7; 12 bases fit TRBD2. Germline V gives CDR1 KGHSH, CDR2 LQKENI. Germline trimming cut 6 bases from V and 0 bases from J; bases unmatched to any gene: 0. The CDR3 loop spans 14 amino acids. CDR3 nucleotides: TGTGCCAGCTCGACTAGCGGGGGCTCCTACGAGCAGTACTTC. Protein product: CASSTSGGSYEQYF.

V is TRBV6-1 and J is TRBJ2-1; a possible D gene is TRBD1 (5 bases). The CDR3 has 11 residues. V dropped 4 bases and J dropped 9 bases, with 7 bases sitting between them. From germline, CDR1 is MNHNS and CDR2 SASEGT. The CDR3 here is CASSARAEQFF. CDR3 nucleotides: TGTGCCAGCAGTGCCAGGGCTGAGCAGTTCTTC.

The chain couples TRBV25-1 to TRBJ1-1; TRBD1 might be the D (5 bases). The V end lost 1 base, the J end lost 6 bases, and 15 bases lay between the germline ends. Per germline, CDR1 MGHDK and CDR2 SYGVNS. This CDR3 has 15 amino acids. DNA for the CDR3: TGTGCCAGCAGTGAATGGAGACAGACTGGGGCTGAAGCTTTCTTT. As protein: CASSEWRQTGAEAFF.

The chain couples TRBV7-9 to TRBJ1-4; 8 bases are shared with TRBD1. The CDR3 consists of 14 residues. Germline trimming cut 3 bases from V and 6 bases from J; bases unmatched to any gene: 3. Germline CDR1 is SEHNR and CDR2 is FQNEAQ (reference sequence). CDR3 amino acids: CASSLSGGDEKLFF. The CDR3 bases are TGTGCCAGCAGCTTGTCAGGGGGCGATGAAAAACTGTTTTTT.

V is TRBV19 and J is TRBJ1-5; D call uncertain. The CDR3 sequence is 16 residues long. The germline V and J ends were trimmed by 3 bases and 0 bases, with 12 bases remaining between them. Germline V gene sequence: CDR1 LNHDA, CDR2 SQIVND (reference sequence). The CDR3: CASSIVGVYSNQPQHF. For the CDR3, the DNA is TGTGCCAGTAGTATTGTAGGAGTTTATAGCAATCAGCCCCAGCATTTT.

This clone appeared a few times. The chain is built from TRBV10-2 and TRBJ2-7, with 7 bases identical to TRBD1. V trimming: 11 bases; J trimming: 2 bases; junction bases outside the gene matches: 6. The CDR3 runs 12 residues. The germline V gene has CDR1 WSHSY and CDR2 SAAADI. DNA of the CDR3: TGCGCCGTCTTGGGACAGACCTACGAGCAGTACTTC. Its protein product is CAVLGQTYEQYF.

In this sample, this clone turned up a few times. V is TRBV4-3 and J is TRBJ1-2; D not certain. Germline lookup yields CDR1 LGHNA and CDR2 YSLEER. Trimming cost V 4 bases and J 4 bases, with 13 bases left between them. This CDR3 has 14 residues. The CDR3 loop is CASSRNSGIYGYTF. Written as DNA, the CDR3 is TGCGCCAGCAGCCGTAACTCGGGGATCTATGGCTACACCTTC.